Listed here are 16 T cell receptor beta chains from one sample, sequenced in a study of Tregs in tolerant kidney transplant recipients. Their cognate antigens are unknown. Profiling relied on immunoSEQ multiplex PCR, and the TCRdb table lists in-frame clones only, not all of them. The sample has a few thousand clones; 90% are singletons. The specimen was Tregs from blood cultured with allogeneic cells, collected before the transplant. The receptors come from a human patient who received a combined kidney and bone marrow transplant.

The rearrangement links TRBV4-1 to TRBJ2-2; 7 bases line up with TRBD2. V lost 8 bases to trimming and J lost 6 bases; unmatched junction nucleotides: 6. The CDR3 is 13 amino acids. The germline V gene encodes CDR1 MGHRA and CDR2 YSYEKL. CDR3 amino acids: CASQMGRAGELFF. In DNA, the CDR3 is TGCGCCAGCCAAATGGGGAGGGCCGGGGAGCTGTTTTTT.

This rearrangement joins TRBV10-2 to TRBJ2-7, with TRBD1 matching over 12 bases. The V segment lost 6 bases and the J segment 5 bases; nucleotides outside the gene matches: 11. The CDR3 length is 16 residues. Looked up from germline, CDR1 is WSHSY and CDR2 is SAAADI. CDR3 bases: TGCGCCAGCAGCTCCCTGTGGGACAGGGGGCCAAACGAGCAGTACTTC. Amino acid sequence: CASSSLWDRGPNEQYF.

This clone showed up just a few times. This chain connects TRBV6-6 to TRBJ2-7, with D possibly matching TRBD2 (6 bases). Trimming stripped 6 bases from V and 0 bases from J, with 15 bases between. This CDR3 contains 15 residues. Germline lookup yields CDR1 MNHNY and CDR2 SVGAGI (reference sequence). The CDR3 sequence is CASRPGTSSSYEQYF. The CDR3 DNA reads TGTGCCAGCAGGCCCGGGACTTCCAGCTCCTACGAGCAGTACTTC.

This chain connects TRBV14 to TRBJ2-1, with D possibly being TRBD2 (6 bases). CDR3 size: 19 residues. Germline loops: CDR1 SGHDN, CDR2 FVKESK. Trimming pared 0 bases from V and 2 bases from J, leaving 20 bases between. The CDR3 protein is CASSQDLGFRLDTYNEQFF. The CDR3 DNA follows: TGTGCCAGCAGCCAAGATCTCGGTTTTAGACTAGATACCTACAATGAGCAGTTCTTC.

This rearrangement joins TRBV19 to TRBJ1-5; D unclear. This CDR3 is built from 13 residues. From germline, CDR1 is LNHDA and CDR2 SQIVND (reference sequence). V was trimmed by 8 bases and J by 2 bases, leaving 10 bases between them. CDR3 in amino acids: CASSVIGNQPQHF. The CDR3 DNA sequence: TGTGCCAGTTCTGTCATCGGCAATCAGCCCCAGCATTTT.

The chain employs TRBV5-1 and TRBJ2-5, with D uncertain. This CDR3 spans 11 amino acids. V lost 0 bases, J lost 3 bases, and 0 bases lay in between. From germline, CDR1 is SGHRS and CDR2 YFSETQ. CDR3 nucleotide sequence: TGCGCCAGCAGCTTGGAAGAGACCCAGTACTTC. It codes for CASSLEETQYF.

The chain uses TRBV11-3 and TRBJ2-7; 13 bases are shared with TRBD2. Germline V gives CDR1 SGHNT, CDR2 YENEEA. CDR3 size: 15 residues. The V gene end was trimmed by 4 bases and the J gene end by 4 bases; junction bases not matched to a gene: 4. CDR3 sequence reads: CASSSPTSGGYEQYF. The CDR3 region has the DNA TGTGCCAGCAGCTCTCCGACTAGCGGGGGGTACGAGCAGTACTTC.

The V and J genes are TRBV7-9 and TRBJ1-1; maybe TRBD1 (5 bases). The CDR3 is made up of 16 amino acids. V shed 3 bases and J shed 3 bases, with 17 bases lying between them. The V gene's germline CDR1 is SEHNR and CDR2 FQNEAQ (reference sequence). Written as DNA, the CDR3 is TGTGCCAGCAGCTTCAGGGCAGGCCCCGGGGACACTGAAGCTTTCTTT. Protein: CASSFRAGPGDTEAFF.

This sequence joins TRBV7-9 and TRBJ1-1; D perhaps matches TRBD1 (5 bases). This CDR3 contains 16 residues. V lost 4 bases, J lost 0 bases, and 15 bases lay in between. The germline V gene has CDR1 SEHNR and CDR2 FQNEAQ (reference sequence). CDR3 loop: CASSSNPGRLNTEAFF. CDR3 nucleotides: TGTGCCAGCAGCTCCAACCCGGGACGTTTGAACACTGAAGCTTTCTTT. Using reference TRBV7-9 and TRBJ1-1 for the parts outside the CDR3, the full variable domain is DTGVSQNPRHKITKRGQNVTFRCDPISEHNRLYWYRQTLGQGPEFLTYFQNEAQLEKSRLLSDRFSAERPKGSFSTLEIQRTEQGDSAMYLCASSSNPGRLNTEAFFGQGTRLTVV.

This clone was seen only once. The rearrangement uses TRBV6-5 and TRBJ2-3; TRBD2 is a possible D gene (7 bases). This CDR3 spans 15 amino acids. The V gene's germline CDR1 is MNHEY and CDR2 SVGAGI. Trimming took off 2 bases at V and 4 bases at J, with 13 bases between the two ends. The CDR3 here is CASSYRGGLADTQYF. The CDR3 nucleotides read TGTGCCAGCAGTTACAGGGGGGGATTGGCAGATACGCAGTATTTT.

The genes are TRBV28 and TRBJ1-5, with D perhaps TRBD1 (6 bases). Trimming left V 6 bases short and J 3 bases short, with 36 bases between. The CDR3 loop spans 22 amino acids. The germline CDR1 and CDR2 sequences are MDHEN and SYDVKM. CDR3 residues: CASSSVTGTRTRYRIDNQPQHF. DNA of the CDR3: TGTGCCAGCAGCAGCGTAACCGGGACAAGGACTAGATACCGTATCGACAATCAGCCCCAGCATTTT. Full variable domain (outside the CDR3, taken from reference TRBV28 and TRBJ1-5): DVKVTQSSRYLVKRTGEKVFLECVQDMDHENMFWYRQDPGLGLRLIYFSYDVKMKEKGDIPEGYSVSREKKERFSLILESASTNQTSMYLCASSSVTGTRTRYRIDNQPQHFGDGTRLSIL.

The rearrangement uses TRBV28 and TRBJ2-5; 7 bases align to TRBD1. J was trimmed by 6 bases and V by 6 bases; bases with no gene match: 13. Germline V gives CDR1 MDHEN, CDR2 SYDVKM. The CDR3 has 15 residues. CDR3 coding DNA: TGTGCCAGCAGACCCGCCGACAGGGCAGGGAAGACCCAGTACTTC. Protein sequence: CASRPADRAGKTQYF.

The chain joins TRBV7-9 to TRBJ1-1, with D maybe TRBD1 (5 bases). The CDR3 spans 16 residues. In germline, CDR1 is SEHNR, CDR2 FQNEAQ (reference sequence). V was clipped by 4 bases and J by 1 base, with 16 bases between them. The CDR3: CASSSARVHGNTEAFF. Written as DNA, the CDR3 is TGTGCCAGCAGCTCAGCCAGGGTTCACGGGAACACTGAAGCTTTCTTT. Full variable domain (remainder filled in from reference TRBV7-9 and TRBJ1-1): DTGVSQNPRHKITKRGQNVTFRCDPISEHNRLYWYRQTLGQGPEFLTYFQNEAQLEKSRLLSDRFSAERPKGSFSTLEIQRTEQGDSAMYLCASSSARVHGNTEAFFGQGTRLTVV.

The J gene is TRBJ2-1, the V gene TRBV18; weak D call: TRBD2 (6 bases). V lost 1 base, J lost 2 bases, and 15 bases lay in between. The germline CDR1 and CDR2 sequences are KGHSH and LQKENI. There are 17 residues in the CDR3. For the CDR3, the DNA is TGTGCCAGCTCACCACTCCTTTTGCGGGGCCCCTACAATGAGCAGTTCTTC. Amino acids: CASSPLLLRGPYNEQFF.

The rearrangement uses TRBV5-4 and TRBJ2-2; TRBD2 agrees at 7 bases. Germline CDR1 reads SGHNT; CDR2 reads YYREEE (reference sequence). The CDR3 has 16 residues. V trimming: 4 bases; J trimming: 3 bases; junction bases outside the gene matches: 9. The CDR3 loop reads CASSRSGPADTGELFF. In DNA, the CDR3 is TGTGCCAGCAGCCGTAGCGGGCCCGCGGACACCGGGGAGCTGTTTTTT.

The V and J genes are TRBV18 and TRBJ2-5; D not resolved. Trimming took off 2 bases at V and 1 base at J, with 8 bases between the two ends. The CDR3 is made up of 14 amino acids. Germline V CDR1 and CDR2: KGHSH, LQKENI. The CDR3 DNA is TGTGCCAGCTCACCAGTGTCTAGCCAAGAGACCCAGTACTTC. Protein sequence: CASSPVSSQETQYF.